Below, 13 T cell receptor beta chains from the same sample are listed, as sequenced in a study of blood T cell repertoires in COVID-19. Repertoires were generated with immunoSEQ multiplex PCR, while TCRdb's copy carries only in-frame clones and drops some. The sample contains 280,000 or so clones, 75% to 90% of which appear only once. The material sequenced was PBMCs or T cells enriched from blood (not recorded which). The receptors originated from a man aged 25 to 40 who had recovered from COVID-19.

V gene TRBV4-2 combines with J gene TRBJ2-7, with a weak D call TRBD2 (5 bases). The CDR3 contains 18 residues. Germline values: CDR1 LGHNA, CDR2 YNFKEQ. V gave up 0 bases and J gave up 2 bases, with 20 bases separating them. In DNA form, the CDR3 reads TGTGCCAGCAGCCAAGAACGGGATCTTGGCAGCCTAACCTACGAGCAGTACTTC. Translation gives CASSQERDLGSLTYEQYF.

The chain employs TRBV12-3 or TRBV12-4 and TRBJ1-2, with 7 bases lining up with TRBD1. The CDR3 extends over 12 amino acids. The V gene end was trimmed by 7 bases and the J gene end by 9 bases; junction bases not matched to a gene: 8. The CDR3 sequence is CASTGQAGSYTF. The CDR3 bases are TGTGCCAGCACCGGACAGGCTGGTAGCTACACCTTC.

The chain combines TRBV5-1 with TRBJ2-7; TRBD2 is a possible D gene (7 bases). Germline loops: CDR1 SGHRS, CDR2 YFSETQ. This CDR3 comprises 16 residues. The ends were cut back, 0 bases at V and 0 bases at J, with 13 bases in the middle. DNA of the CDR3: TGCGCCAGCAGCTTGGGGGAGGGGGACTTCTCCTACGAGCAGTACTTC. Translation gives CASSLGEGDFSYEQYF. The full variable domain, rest sourced from reference TRBV5-1 and TRBJ2-7, is KAGVTQTPRYLIKTRGQQVTLSCSPISGHRSVSWYQQTPGQGLQFLFEYFSETQRNKGNFPGRFSGRQFSNSRSEMNVSTLELGDSALYLCASSLGEGDFSYEQYFGPGTRLTVT.

The rearrangement joins TRBV5-3 to TRBJ1-6; 7 bases match TRBD1. TRBV5-3 is an ORF; its function is uncertain. The J segment lost 7 bases and the V segment lost 2 bases, leaving 12 bases of the junction unmatched. The CDR3 length is 17 residues. CDR3 sequence reads: CARSLERDSSLNSPLHF. The CDR3 DNA sequence: TGTGCCAGAAGCTTAGAGAGGGACAGCAGTCTGAATTCACCCCTCCACTTT.

This clone was recorded a few times. V and J are TRBV5-4 and TRBJ1-2; the D gene is possibly TRBD1 (5 bases). Germline CDR1 SGHNT, CDR2 YYREEE (reference sequence). V was clipped by 1 base and J by 3 bases, with 7 bases between them. CDR3 size: 13 residues. The CDR3: CASSLKGDYGYTF. CDR3 DNA sequence: TGTGCCAGCAGCTTGAAAGGGGACTATGGCTACACCTTC. The full variable domain, its missing parts supplied by reference TRBV5-4 and TRBJ1-2, is ETGVTQSPTHLIKTRGQQVTLRCSSQSGHNTVSWYQQALGQGPQFIFQYYREEENGRGNFPPRFSGLQFPNYSSELNVNALELDDSALYLCASSLKGDYGYTFGSGTRLTVV.

This chain connects TRBV14 to TRBJ1-1; D is undetermined. V lost 3 bases to trimming and J lost 11 bases, with 13 bases between them. Looked up from germline, CDR1 is SGHDN and CDR2 is FVKESK. The CDR3 has 12 residues. The CDR3 coding sequence is TGTGCCAGCAGCCAGGCGGATACATCGGCTTTCTTT. This codes for CASSQADTSAFF.

Points on this clone: Other DNA variants within this sample encode the same CDR3. This chain uses TRBV7-2 with TRBJ2-7, with D hard to call. Germline V gene data show CDR1 as SGHTA and CDR2 as FQGNSA. Trimming removed 6 bases at V and 0 bases at J, with 3 bases between. The CDR3 runs to 11 residues. CDR3 amino acids: CASSLSYEQYF. DNA of the CDR3: TGTGCCAGCAGTCTCTCCTACGAGCAGTACTTC.

V and J are TRBV9 and TRBJ2-1; 9 nucleotides agree with TRBD2. Per the germline V gene, CDR1 is SGDLS and CDR2 is YYNGEE. Germline trimming cut 3 bases from V and 5 bases from J; bases unmatched to any gene: 6. The CDR3 runs to 15 residues. The CDR3 sequence is CASSESGGRHNEQFF. The CDR3 bases are TGTGCCAGCAGCGAAAGCGGGGGGCGTCACAATGAGCAGTTCTTC.

V usage is TRBV30 and J usage is TRBJ1-5; D gene unclear. The CDR3 length is 15 residues. The germline V and J ends were trimmed by 0 bases and 7 bases, with 16 bases remaining between them. The germline V gene encodes CDR1 GTSNPN and CDR2 SVGIG (reference sequence). The CDR3 spells CAWSVFGRLSQPQHF. As DNA, the CDR3 is TGTGCCTGGAGTGTATTCGGGAGGTTAAGCCAGCCCCAGCATTTT.

The chain uses TRBV10-3 and TRBJ2-4, with 11 bases lining up with TRBD2. CDR1 and CDR2 from the germline V gene are ENHRY and SYGVKD. The J segment lost 0 bases and the V segment lost 0 bases, leaving 1 base of the junction unmatched. The CDR3 consists of 17 residues. CDR3 DNA: TGTGCCATCAGTGAGTCGGGACTAGCGGTAGCCAAAAACATTCAGTACTTC. Amino acids: CAISESGLAVAKNIQYF.

V usage is TRBV30 and J usage is TRBJ2-6; TRBD1 matches at 8 bases. V shed 4 bases and J 3 bases; nucleotides not matched to a gene: 5. The germline gives CDR1 GTSNPN, CDR2 SVGIG (reference sequence). This CDR3 contains 15 residues. CDR3: CAWTQGAFGANVLTF. Here the CDR3 DNA reads TGTGCCTGGACTCAGGGGGCCTTTGGGGCCAACGTCCTGACTTTC.

The rearrangement uses TRBV19 and TRBJ2-3; 11 bases align to TRBD2. Unmatched junction bases numbered 10, after V lost 8 bases and J lost 6 bases. This CDR3 is 15 amino acids long. The V gene's germline CDR1 is LNHDA and CDR2 SQIVND (reference sequence). The CDR3 reads CASQGLAGSRDTQYF. In nucleotides, the CDR3 is TGTGCCAGTCAAGGACTAGCGGGTTCTCGGGATACGCAGTATTTT.

This chain uses TRBV10-3 with TRBJ1-2; possible D gene TRBD1, 5 bases. CDR3 length equals 14 residues. Per germline, CDR1 ENHRY and CDR2 SYGVKD. V gave up 7 bases and J gave up 7 bases, with 19 bases separating them. In DNA form, the CDR3 reads TGTGCCATCATGAGACCCGAGCAGGGTAGTGGCTACACCTTC. This sequence encodes CAIMRPEQGSGYTF.